Listed below are T cell receptor beta chains from one sample, sequenced in a study of cytomegalovirus exposure and HLA in healthy donors. Using immunoSEQ multiplex PCR, the repertoire was profiled, and TCRdb retains in-frame clones only, with some absent. Here the sample spans more than 95,000 clones, about 80% being singletons. What was sequenced was PBMCs. Receptors were obtained from a man younger than 45 in good health and CMV-seropositive. Both conserved end residues are part of each CDR3. Fields, in order: V gene, D gene, clone size, J gene, CDR3 DNA, CDR3 protein. D genes are given only for firm matches. For some rows the clone size is stated as once, few or many, or as a class when expanded; others skip it.

TRBV9	.	.	TRBJ1-2	TGTGCCAGCCACCAGCGAGGGTATGGCTACACCTTC	CASHQRGYGYTF
TRBV9	.	.	TRBJ1-3	TGTGCCAGCAGCGTAGCAAGGGGCCAGGAACCCTCTGGAAACACCATATATTTT	CASSVARGQEPSGNTIYF
TRBV5-3	TRBD1	.	TRBJ1-2	TGTGCCAGAAGCCCGATTAGTTCGCGGGACAGGGAGGTTGCGCACTATGGCTACACCTTC	CARSPISSRDREVAHYGYTF
TRBV6-6	TRBD2	.	TRBJ2-1	TGTGCCTCCAAGCGGGAGAATGACAATGAGCAGTTCTTC	CASKRENDNEQFF
TRBV7-2	.	.	TRBJ2-1	TGTGCCAGCAGCCCCGCGCTCTACAATGAGCAGTTCTTC	CASSPALYNEQFF
TRBV27	.	.	TRBJ1-2	TGTGCCAGCAGTTTAAGGCAGGGTAACTATGGCTACACCTTC	CASSLRQGNYGYTF
TRBV7-2	.	.	TRBJ1-5	TGTGCCAGCAGCCGCCCAGGGAGCAATCAGCCCCAGCATTTT	CASSRPGSNQPQHF
TRBV2	TRBD2	.	TRBJ2-1	TGTGCCAGCAGGGAGCGGGAGTCGAGACATGAGCAGTTCTTC	CASRERESRHEQFF
TRBV27	.	few	TRBJ1-2	TGTGCCAGCAGTTTATCGTGGGAAGGGAGCTATGGCTACACCTTC	CASSLSWEGSYGYTF
TRBV7-2	TRBD2	.	TRBJ2-3	TGTGCCAGCAGCTTAGTGGGGACTACCGCAGATACGCAGTATTTT	CASSLVGTTADTQYF
TRBV10-3	.	.	TRBJ2-7	TGTGCCATCAGTGAGTCGAGGACCTACGAGCAGTACTTC	CAISESRTYEQYF
TRBV9	.	.	TRBJ2-7	TGTGCCAGCAGCGTTAACGTCAGGTGGGACGAGCAGTACTTC	CASSVNVRWDEQYF
TRBV4-2	.	.	TRBJ1-5	TGTGCCAGCAGCCAAGTTCTGGACAGCCGTTATAGTTTCCAGCATTTT	CASSQVLDSRYSFQHF
TRBV5-1	.	.	TRBJ2-6	TGCGCCAGCAGCTTCGGTGGGGCCAACGTCCTGACTTTC	CASSFGGANVLTF
TRBV27	TRBD2	.	TRBJ2-1	TGTGCCAGCAGTTTTTGGCCTAGCGGGTACAATTCCAATGAGCAGTTCTTC	CASSFWPSGYNSNEQFF
TRBV19	TRBD2	.	TRBJ2-7	TGTGCCAGTAGTAAATGGACTAGCGGGAGTGGATACGAGCAGTACTTC	CASSKWTSGSGYEQYF
TRBV7-6	.	.	TRBJ1-1	TGTGCCAGCAGCTTAACGAGGGCGGCGCGTTTGGACACTGAAGCTTTCTTT	CASSLTRAARLDTEAFF
TRBV5-4	TRBD2	.	TRBJ2-7	TGTGCCAGCAGCAGACTAGCGGGAGTGGGCGAGCAGTACTTC	CASSRLAGVGEQYF
TRBV5-6	.	.	TRBJ2-7	TGTGCCAGTAGTTTGGGGTGGCGGTCCTACGAGCAGTACTTC	CASSLGWRSYEQYF
TRBV6-5	.	.	TRBJ2-3	TGTGCCAGCAGTTACGAAGGGGCCGGGCAGTATTTT	CASSYEGAGQYF
TRBV6-5	.	.	TRBJ1-1	TGTGCCAGCAGTTACAGACCGGAGAACCCAGCTTTCTTT	CASSYRPENPAFF
TRBV27	TRBD1	.	TRBJ1-4	TGTGCCAGCAGTTTTTGGGGACAGGGGGCAGGTGAAAAACTGTTTTTT	CASSFWGQGAGEKLFF
TRBV6-5	TRBD2	.	TRBJ2-1	TGTGCCAGCAGTTACGGCGGACTAGCGGGAAATGAGCAGTTCTTC	CASSYGGLAGNEQFF
TRBV13	.	.	TRBJ1-1	TGTGCCAGCTCGCTGGCCACTGAAGCTTTCTTT	CASSLATEAFF
TRBV7-2	TRBD1	.	TRBJ2-5	TGTGCCAGCAGCGCCGGACAGGGGGTGGGGGAGACCCAGTACTTC	CASSAGQGVGETQYF